The 14 T cell receptor beta chains reported below all come from one sample, sequenced in a study of PD-L1 blockade in urothelial cancer. Assay: immunoSEQ multiplex PCR; the TCRdb copy retains only in-frame clones and omits some. Here the sample spans about 45,000 clones, 88% being singletons. Sequenced here: PBMCs, sampled around atezolizumab (anti-PD-L1) treatment. Receptors were obtained from a man older than 75 with urothelial cancer.

The genes are TRBV11-3 and TRBJ2-2; 7 bases map to TRBD2. Germline V gene data show CDR1 as SGHNT and CDR2 as YENEEA. V was clipped by 2 bases and J by 0 bases; unmatched bases: 15. This CDR3 is 20 amino acids long. The CDR3 bases are TGTGCCAGCAGCTTATTTCCGCCTTTATCTAGCGGATCGAACACCGGGGAGCTGTTTTTT. Translating it yields CASSLFPPLSSGSNTGELFF.

This clone was recorded once. The genes are TRBV9 and TRBJ2-1, with 10 positions matching TRBD2. Germline CDR1 and CDR2: SGDLS and YYNGEE. The CDR3 sequence is 17 residues long. After removal of 0 bases from V and 5 bases from J, the junction contained 8 bases not matched to a gene. The CDR3 reads CASSVATASGSDNEQFF. CDR3 nucleotide sequence: TGTGCCAGCAGCGTAGCTACGGCTAGCGGGAGCGACAATGAGCAGTTCTTC.

This clone was observed a handful of times. The chain recombines TRBV6-5 with TRBJ1-4; 9 nucleotides align to TRBD1. Trimming at V came to 4 bases and at J to 7 bases, leaving 7 bases not matched to a gene. The length of the CDR3 is 15 residues. Germline V gene data show CDR1 as MNHEY and CDR2 as SVGAGI. In DNA form, the CDR3 reads TGTGCCAGCAGTTCCCTCGGGACAGGGTCTGAAAAACTGTTTTTT. Translation: CASSSLGTGSEKLFF.

The chain joins TRBV6-5 to TRBJ2-7, with TRBD2 as a possible D gene (6 bases). Germline CDR1 MNHEY, CDR2 SVGAGI. The germline V and J ends were trimmed by 8 bases and 4 bases, with 12 bases remaining between them. This CDR3 has 12 residues. CDR3 sequence reads: CASGTTRYEQYF. CDR3 coding DNA: TGTGCCAGCGGGACGACTAGGTACGAGCAGTACTTC.

The chain combines TRBV11-2 with TRBJ2-5; TRBD1 matches 7 bases. Germline V lookup: CDR1 SGHAT, CDR2 FQNNGV. J was trimmed by 5 bases and V by 2 bases; bases with no gene match: 2. The length of the CDR3 is 13 residues. The CDR3 sequence is CASSLSRGETQYF. CDR3 DNA: TGTGCCAGCAGCTTAAGCAGGGGGGAGACCCAGTACTTC.

The chain joins TRBV6-1 to TRBJ2-3, with D hard to call. The CDR3 covers 14 residues. Germline CDR1 and CDR2: MNHNS and SASEGT. With 7 bases removed from V and 4 bases from J, the gap between germline ends came to 15 bases. In DNA, the CDR3 is TGTGCCAGCACCCCGGTGGTAGGAGCAGATACGCAGTATTTT. Translating it yields CASTPVVGADTQYF.

The V gene is TRBV7-2, the J gene TRBJ1-3, with D unresolved. Germline CDR1 SGHTA, CDR2 FQGNSA. Trimming pared 5 bases from V and 4 bases from J, leaving 12 bases between. The CDR3 is made up of 14 amino acids. The CDR3 DNA sequence: TGTGCCAGCAGCCCGAGTCGTACCGGAAACACCATATATTTT. Its translation is CASSPSRTGNTIYF.

CDR3 DNA sequence: TGTGCCAGCAGCCAAGATTTATCCTACACCGGGGAGCTGTTTTTT. Encoded protein: CASSQDLSYTGELFF. This chain links TRBV4-2 with TRBJ2-2; no definite D call. This CDR3 has 15 residues. The V gene's germline CDR1 is LGHNA and CDR2 YNFKEQ. Trimming took off 0 bases at V and 3 bases at J, with 8 bases between the two ends.

The chain combines TRBV19 with TRBJ2-1; tentatively, D is TRBD2 (5 bases). The CDR3 consists of 15 residues. Germline V gene data show CDR1 as LNHDA and CDR2 as SQIVND (reference sequence). V was clipped by 4 bases and J by 4 bases, with 14 bases between them. The CDR3 sequence is CASSTAGILYNEQFF. For the CDR3, the DNA is TGTGCCAGTAGTACCGCGGGTATCCTATACAATGAGCAGTTCTTC.

This clone is medium-sized in the sample. J is TRBJ2-1 and V is TRBV7-9, with 9 bases matching TRBD1. This CDR3 region has 15 residues. The V and J ends lost 1 base and 7 bases, in that order; junction bases with no gene match: 5. The germline V gene encodes CDR1 SEHNR and CDR2 FQNEAQ (reference sequence). DNA of the CDR3: TGTGCCAGCAGCTTAGGGGGACAGGGCCCTAATGAGCAGTTCTTC. Its protein product is CASSLGGQGPNEQFF.

The genes are TRBV2 and TRBJ2-5; TRBD2 matches at 9 bases. J lost 1 base, V lost 4 bases, and 1 base had no gene match. Germline CDR1 reads SNHLY; CDR2 reads FYNNEI. The CDR3 totals 14 residues. The CDR3 here is CASSGGRAQETQYF. DNA of the CDR3: TGTGCCAGCAGTGGCGGGAGGGCCCAAGAGACCCAGTACTTC. The full variable domain, its missing parts supplied by reference TRBV2 and TRBJ2-5, is EPEVTQTPSHQVTQMGQEVILRCVPISNHLYFYWYRQILGQKVEFLVSFYNNEISEKSEIFDDQFSVERPDGSNFTLKIRSTKLEDSAMYFCASSGGRAQETQYFGPGTRLLVL.

V is TRBV25-1 and J is TRBJ2-7, with D possibly matching TRBD1 (6 bases). Between the trimmed V and J ends, which lost 5 bases and 0 bases, there was a span of 11 bases. The CDR3 has 14 residues. Germline CDR1 is MGHDK and CDR2 is SYGVNS. In DNA, the CDR3 is TGTGCCAGCAGTAAACAGGGTAGCTCCTACGAGCAGTACTTC. Encoded protein: CASSKQGSSYEQYF.

The rearrangement links TRBV15 to TRBJ1-4; 7 bases line up with TRBD1. V lost 1 base and J lost 8; bases outside the gene matches: 1. The germline V gene encodes CDR1 LNHNV and CDR2 YYDKDF (reference sequence). This CDR3 comprises 13 residues. This CDR3 reads CATSRAGGEKLFF. In DNA, the CDR3 is TGTGCCACCAGCAGAGCAGGGGGAGAAAAACTGTTTTTT.

CDR3 protein: CASSSAGTNTQYF. CDR3 bases: TGCGCCAGCAGTTCGGCGGGGACGAATACGCAGTATTTT. The chain links TRBV10-2 to TRBJ2-3; possibly TRBD2 for D (6 bases). CDR3 size: 13 residues. Trimming left V 5 bases short and J 7 bases short, with 13 bases between. Germline V gene lookup returns CDR1 WSHSY and CDR2 SAAADI.